One and the same sample provided the 29 T cell receptor beta chains below, sequenced in a study of shared clonotypes between healthy human individuals. Assay used: immunoSEQ multiplex PCR; TCRdb lists only in-frame clones, some missing. The profile covers just under 350,000 clones, with roughly 70% appearing a single time and about 10% taken by the ten largest. The sequencing input was memory CD4+ T cells sorted from blood. The subset denotes: CD45RA-negative fraction. These receptors were obtained from a man aged 30 to 39 in good health.

The chain couples TRBV5-1 to TRBJ2-5, with TRBD2 identical over 8 bases. V trimming: 2 bases; J trimming: 3 bases; junction bases outside the gene matches: 6. The CDR3 is 15 amino acids. Germline loops: CDR1 SGHRS, CDR2 YFSETQ. CDR3 amino acids: CASSLSTSGEETQYF. The CDR3 DNA reads as TGCGCCAGCAGCTTATCTACTAGCGGCGAAGAGACCCAGTACTTC.

The rearrangement links TRBV11-2 to TRBJ2-3; possible D gene TRBD2, 6 bases. The CDR3 totals 17 residues. The germline V gene encodes CDR1 SGHAT and CDR2 FQNNGV. Trimming left V 5 bases short and J 2 bases short, with 20 bases between. The CDR3 region is CASSPGTLKPHTDTQYF. DNA for the CDR3: TGTGCCAGCAGCCCCGGGACTCTCAAACCCCACACAGATACGCAGTATTTT.

This clone came up once. The rearrangement uses TRBV10-3 and TRBJ2-7, with D unclear. This CDR3 has 14 residues. V dropped 8 bases and J dropped 2 bases, with 16 bases sitting between them. CDR1 and CDR2 from the germline V gene are ENHRY and SYGVKD. CDR3 residues: CAISDPWPTYEQYF. DNA of the CDR3: TGTGCCATCTCCGACCCCTGGCCGACCTACGAGCAGTACTTC.

The chain combines TRBV19 with TRBJ2-3; TRBD2 might be the D (6 bases). This CDR3 contains 13 residues. The germline V and J ends were trimmed by 2 bases and 8 bases, with 11 bases remaining between them. The germline CDR1 and CDR2 sequences are LNHDA and SQIVND (reference sequence). In DNA, the CDR3 is TGTGCCAGTAGTATAAGGGCGGGATTTACGCAGTATTTT. Translating it yields CASSIRAGFTQYF.

V and J are TRBV9 and TRBJ1-2, with a weak D call TRBD1 (5 bases). CDR1 and CDR2 (germline): SGDLS, YYNGEE. This CDR3 is 13 amino acids long. Trimming left V 7 bases short and J 3 bases short, with 13 bases between. This chain's CDR3 is CASGGAEHYGYTF. The CDR3 DNA is TGTGCCAGCGGTGGGGCCGAGCACTATGGCTACACCTTC.

The chain links TRBV5-1 to TRBJ1-4; no firm D call. With 3 bases removed from V and 7 bases from J, the gap between germline ends came to 10 bases. CDR1 is SGHRS, CDR2 YFSETQ, per germline. The CDR3 is 13 amino acids. The CDR3 DNA follows: TGCGCCAGCAGCTCCGGGGTCGGTGAAAAACTGTTTTTT. Its translation: CASSSGVGEKLFF.

The V call is TRBV10-3, the J call TRBJ2-5; 7 nucleotides line up with TRBD1. The V gene end was trimmed by 10 bases and the J gene end by 2 bases; junction bases not matched to a gene: 4. Germline V gene data show CDR1 as ENHRY and CDR2 as SYGVKD. This CDR3 is 12 amino acids long. The CDR3 here is CATGTAQETQYF. DNA for the CDR3: TGTGCCACCGGGACAGCACAAGAGACCCAGTACTTC.

This clone occurred once. V and J are TRBV10-2 and TRBJ1-1; D perhaps matches TRBD1 (5 bases). This CDR3 region has 12 residues. CDR1 and CDR2 from the germline V gene are WSHSY and SAAADI. Trimming took off 8 bases at V and 1 base at J, with 8 bases between the two ends. CDR3 in amino acids: CASRDGNTEAFF. The CDR3 nucleotides are TGCGCCAGCCGGGACGGGAACACTGAAGCTTTCTTT.

The chain couples TRBV7-3 to TRBJ2-1; D is possibly TRBD1 or TRBD2 (5 bases each). Trimming stripped 5 bases from V and 1 base from J, with 18 bases between. Germline V gene data show CDR1 as SGHTA and CDR2 as FQGTGA. This CDR3 has 17 residues. Here the CDR3 DNA reads TGTGCCAGCAGCCCGGGACCAACTCTGCGGTCCTACAATGAGCAGTTCTTC. This gives the protein CASSPGPTLRSYNEQFF.

This clone has ten or more counts. The chain links TRBV7-2 to TRBJ1-1, with D possibly being TRBD1 (5 bases). The CDR3 contains 14 residues. CDR1 is SGHTA, CDR2 FQGNSA, per germline. V lost 1 base and J lost 9, with 15 bases in between. The CDR3 protein is CASSLDMPGEQAFF. Written as DNA, the CDR3 is TGTGCCAGCAGCTTAGATATGCCGGGGGAACAAGCTTTCTTT.

The V gene is TRBV5-6, the J gene TRBJ2-1; D is ambiguous. The CDR3 consists of 13 residues. Trimming pared 7 bases from V and 3 bases from J, leaving 11 bases between. The germline V gene encodes CDR1 SGHDT and CDR2 YYEEEE. In DNA, the CDR3 is TGTGCCAGCGGCATGGTTGACTACAATGAGCAGTTCTTC. It encodes CASGMVDYNEQFF.

This CDR3 reads CASSFNSGYGYTF. The CDR3 DNA is TGTGCCAGCAGCTTCAACTCAGGATATGGCTACACCTTC. The chain uses TRBV7-2 and TRBJ1-2; D is undetermined. The germline V and J ends were trimmed by 3 bases and 5 bases, with 10 bases remaining between them. CDR3 length: 13 amino acids. From germline, CDR1 is SGHTA and CDR2 FQGNSA.

The chain combines TRBV7-9 with TRBJ2-2; a possible D gene is TRBD1 (5 bases). Germline loops: CDR1 SEHNR, CDR2 FQNEAQ (reference sequence). V was pared by 1 base and J by 6 bases, with 12 bases between. This CDR3 contains 15 residues. In DNA form, the CDR3 reads TGTGCCAGCAGCTTAGTGGGCAGGGCCTCCGGGGAGCTGTTTTTT. It yields the protein CASSLVGRASGELFF.

The chain carries TRBV4-1 and TRBJ2-3, with 8 positions matching TRBD2. The CDR3 is made up of 19 amino acids. The ends lost 0 bases at V and 5 bases at J; junction bases unmatched: 16. The germline gives CDR1 MGHRA, CDR2 YSYEKL. The CDR3 DNA sequence: TGCGCCAGCAGCCAAGATGCCCCCTCCACAGCGGGAGCTGGAGATACGCAGTATTTT. Translation gives CASSQDAPSTAGAGDTQYF.

This chain joins TRBV5-1 and TRBJ2-5, with 7 bases identical to TRBD1. V lost 0 bases and J lost 3; bases outside the gene matches: 8. The CDR3 length is 16 residues. Germline V gene lookup returns CDR1 SGHRS and CDR2 YFSETQ. CDR3 residues: CASSLGGQSAKETQYF. The CDR3, as DNA: TGCGCCAGCAGCTTGGGGGGACAGTCAGCAAAAGAGACCCAGTACTTC. The full variable domain, rest sourced from reference TRBV5-1 and TRBJ2-5, is KAGVTQTPRYLIKTRGQQVTLSCSPISGHRSVSWYQQTPGQGLQFLFEYFSETQRNKGNFPGRFSGRQFSNSRSEMNVSTLELGDSALYLCASSLGGQSAKETQYFGPGTRLLVL.

This clone occurred a few times. The gene calls are TRBV5-4 and TRBJ2-1; D not certain. Germline loops: CDR1 SGHNT, CDR2 YYREEE (reference sequence). This CDR3 is built from 12 residues. Trimming pared 4 bases from V and 8 bases from J, leaving 10 bases between. CDR3 DNA sequence: TGTGCCAGCAGCCTGACTTGGGATGAGCAGTTCTTC. Its protein is CASSLTWDEQFF. Together with reference TRBV5-4 and TRBJ2-1, the CDR3 gives the full variable domain: ETGVTQSPTHLIKTRGQQVTLRCSSQSGHNTVSWYQQALGQGPQFIFQYYREEENGRGNFPPRFSGLQFPNYSSELNVNALELDDSALYLCASSLTWDEQFFGPGTRLTVL.

This clone was counted once. Other DNA sequences within the sample encode an identical CDR3. This chain connects TRBV18 to TRBJ2-5, with D possibly being TRBD1 (6 bases). Germline loops: CDR1 KGHSH, CDR2 LQKENI. V shed 2 bases and J shed 2 bases, with 9 bases lying between them. This CDR3 contains 14 residues. The DNA for the CDR3 is TGTGCCAGCTCACCAACACAGGGACAAGAGACCCAGTACTTC. Translating it yields CASSPTQGQETQYF.

This rearrangement joins TRBV4-3 to TRBJ2-3; maybe TRBD2 (6 bases). The CDR3 totals 16 residues. Trimming pared 0 bases from V and 2 bases from J, leaving 12 bases between. Germline lookup yields CDR1 LGHNA and CDR2 YSLEER. The CDR3 DNA reads as TGCGCCAGCAGCCAAGATAGACTAGGACCCACAGATACGCAGTATTTT. Translation: CASSQDRLGPTDTQYF.

The chain uses TRBV6-6 and TRBJ2-3, with 8 bases aligning to TRBD2. V gave up 6 bases and J gave up 0 bases; unmatched junction bases: 5. The CDR3 runs 15 residues. Germline V gives CDR1 MNHNY, CDR2 SVGAGI (reference sequence). CDR3 sequence reads: CASSNSGTSTDTQYF. CDR3 DNA sequence: TGTGCCAGCAGCAATAGCGGGACTAGCACAGATACGCAGTATTTT.

This clone was observed a few times. The V gene is TRBV5-1, the J gene TRBJ1-1; D gene uncertain. CDR3 length: 14 amino acids. The germline gives CDR1 SGHRS, CDR2 YFSETQ. The ends were cut back, 4 bases at V and 1 base at J, with 11 bases in the middle. CDR3 DNA: TGCGCCAGCAGCGCATCAGGATCGAACACTGAAGCTTTCTTT. The encoded protein is CASSASGSNTEAFF.

CDR3 loop: CASSPLGGVGEAFF. The DNA of the CDR3 is TGTGCCAGCTCACCATTAGGTGGGGTTGGGGAAGCTTTCTTT. The gene calls are TRBV18 and TRBJ1-1; D remains ambiguous. This CDR3 has 14 amino acids. The ends were cut back, 2 bases at V and 8 bases at J, with 15 bases in the middle. Germline-derived CDR1 and CDR2 are KGHSH and LQKENI.

This chain uses TRBV18 with TRBJ2-6; D may be TRBD1 (5 bases). CDR1 and CDR2 from the germline V gene are KGHSH and LQKENI. Trimming shortened V by 1 base and J by 3 bases, and 7 bases separated the two germline ends. The CDR3 consists of 15 residues. CDR3 sequence (DNA): TGTGCCAGCTCACCACAGGGGTTTGGGGCCAACGTCCTGACTTTC. Translating it yields CASSPQGFGANVLTF.

This clone was seen a handful of times. The V gene is TRBV30, the J gene TRBJ1-2, with D possibly TRBD1 on 5 matching bases. This CDR3 contains 11 residues. V lost 3 bases and J lost 7, with 9 bases in between. Germline values: CDR1 GTSNPN, CDR2 SVGIG (reference sequence). CDR3: CAWRGVGGYTF. CDR3 sequence (DNA): TGTGCCTGGAGGGGGGTTGGTGGCTACACCTTC.

V and J are TRBV19 and TRBJ1-1; D might be TRBD1 (6 bases). Germline values: CDR1 LNHDA, CDR2 SQIVND (reference sequence). V lost 4 bases and J lost 8, with 14 bases in between. This CDR3 has 13 residues. The CDR3 DNA is TGTGCCAGTAGTACTTATGGGGGGCAAGAAGCTTTCTTT. Amino acid sequence: CASSTYGGQEAFF.

The V gene is TRBV7-2, the J gene TRBJ1-5; tentatively, D is TRBD1 (6 bases). Germline V gene sequence: CDR1 SGHTA, CDR2 FQGNSA. The CDR3 covers 14 residues. The V and J ends lost 5 bases and 7 bases respectively, with 15 bases between them. CDR3 in amino acids: CASSVTGIGQPQHF. The DNA for the CDR3 is TGTGCCAGCAGCGTTACAGGGATAGGCCAGCCCCAGCATTTT.

In its sample, this clone was seen once. This rearrangement joins TRBV4-1 to TRBJ1-2; D is possibly TRBD1 (5 bases). CDR3 size: 19 residues. The germline V gene has CDR1 MGHRA and CDR2 YSYEKL. Trimming cost V 4 bases and J 0 bases, with 24 bases left between them. The CDR3 here is CASSLPGGKQKPTNYGYTF. The DNA for the CDR3 is TGCGCCAGCAGCCTCCCGGGGGGGAAACAGAAGCCCACTAACTATGGCTACACCTTC.

This clone came up once. The chain carries TRBV29-1 and TRBJ1-3, with 7 bases matching TRBD1. CDR3 length: 13 amino acids. The junction had 1 base not matched to a gene; V was cut back by 4 bases and J by 1 base. Germline V gives CDR1 SQVTM, CDR2 ANQGSEA. The CDR3 DNA reads as TGCAGCGTTGGGGACAGATCTGGAAACACCATATATTTT. Translated, it gives CSVGDRSGNTIYF.

This sequence joins TRBV10-3 and TRBJ2-5; D is perhaps TRBD1 (6 bases). V was pared by 6 bases and J by 1 base, with 15 bases between. The CDR3 is 15 residues long. Germline lookup yields CDR1 ENHRY and CDR2 SYGVKD. In nucleotides, the CDR3 is TGTGCCATCAGCGTCGGGACAAGTGTCCAAGAGACCCAGTACTTC. Protein sequence: CAISVGTSVQETQYF.

The V call is TRBV19, the J call TRBJ1-5; D is uncertain. This CDR3 is 14 amino acids long. The germline gives CDR1 LNHDA, CDR2 SQIVND (reference sequence). V was cut by 0 bases and J by 4 bases, with 7 bases left in between. The CDR3 protein is CASSIDTANQPQHF. The DNA for the CDR3 is TGTGCCAGTAGTATAGACACCGCTAATCAGCCCCAGCATTTT.